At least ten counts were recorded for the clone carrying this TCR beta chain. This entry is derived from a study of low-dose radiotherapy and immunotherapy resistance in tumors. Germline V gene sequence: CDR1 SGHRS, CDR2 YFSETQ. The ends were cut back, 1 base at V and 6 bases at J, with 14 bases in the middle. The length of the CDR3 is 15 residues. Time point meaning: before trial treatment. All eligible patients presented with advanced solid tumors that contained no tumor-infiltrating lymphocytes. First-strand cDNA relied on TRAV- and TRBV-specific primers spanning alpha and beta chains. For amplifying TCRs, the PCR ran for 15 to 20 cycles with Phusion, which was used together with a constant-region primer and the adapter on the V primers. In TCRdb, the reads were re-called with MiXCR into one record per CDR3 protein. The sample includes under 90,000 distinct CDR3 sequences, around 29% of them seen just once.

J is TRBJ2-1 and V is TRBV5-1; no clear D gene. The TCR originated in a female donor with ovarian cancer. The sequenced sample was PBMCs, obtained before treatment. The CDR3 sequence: CASSLMVGFGNEQFF. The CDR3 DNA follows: TGCGCCAGCAGCTTGATGGTAGGGTTTGGCAATGAGCAGTTCTTC.